These T cell receptor beta chains were read from a single sample in a study of blood T cell repertoires in COVID-19. The table came from immunoSEQ multiplex PCR; TCRdb's copy has only in-frame clones and leaves some out. The repertoire has about 250,000 clones, about 83% of them found once; the top ten carry about 1.6%. Sequenced sample: peripheral blood. These receptors originate from a woman aged 40 to 55 who had recovered from COVID-19. CDR3s include the opening cysteine and the closing phenylalanine or tryptophan. D genes are given only for firm matches. Rows give clone size only sometimes, using once, few, many, or a class for an expanded clone.

abundance	v_gene	j_gene	d_gene	CDR3nt	CDR3aa
NA	TRBV27	TRBJ1-2	TRBD1	TGTGCCAGCAGGTCCCAGGGGGCTCGGGACTATGGCTACACCTTC	CASRSQGARDYGYTF
NA	TRBV28	TRBJ1-1	NA	TGTGCCAGCAGGGGCGGGGACCGAACCACTGAAGCTTTCTTT	CASRGGDRTTEAFF
NA	TRBV6-5	TRBJ2-5	NA	TGTGCCAGCAGTTCCAATCCGGGGATCCAAGAGACCCAGTACTTC	CASSSNPGIQETQYF
NA	TRBV11-3	TRBJ2-7	TRBD1	TGTGCCAGCAGCTGGTCCGGGACAGCCTACGAGCAGTACTTC	CASSWSGTAYEQYF
once	TRBV11-3	TRBJ2-5	TRBD1	TGTGCCAGCAGCCCGGGGGACAGGGAGACCCAGTACTTC	CASSPGDRETQYF
NA	TRBV18	TRBJ1-1	NA	TGTGCCAGCTTACCCCCTTCGAACACTGAAGCTTTCTTT	CASLPPSNTEAFF
NA	TRBV11-2	TRBJ2-1	TRBD1	TGTGCCAGCAGCCAAAAACGGGACAGGAAACCTTACAATGAGCAGTTCTTC	CASSQKRDRKPYNEQFF
few	TRBV7-9	TRBJ2-2	NA	TGTGCCAGCAGCTTAGCGCGAGGCAGACTGAACACCGGGGAGCTGTTTTTT	CASSLARGRLNTGELFF
once	TRBV24-1	TRBJ2-2	TRBD2	TGTGCCACCAGTGATCCTAGCGGTCTGAACACCGGGGAGCTGTTTTTT	CATSDPSGLNTGELFF
NA	TRBV5-5	TRBJ2-7	TRBD1	TGTGCCAGCAGCGGGTGGGACAGGTCTGCCCACGAGCAGTACTTC	CASSGWDRSAHEQYF